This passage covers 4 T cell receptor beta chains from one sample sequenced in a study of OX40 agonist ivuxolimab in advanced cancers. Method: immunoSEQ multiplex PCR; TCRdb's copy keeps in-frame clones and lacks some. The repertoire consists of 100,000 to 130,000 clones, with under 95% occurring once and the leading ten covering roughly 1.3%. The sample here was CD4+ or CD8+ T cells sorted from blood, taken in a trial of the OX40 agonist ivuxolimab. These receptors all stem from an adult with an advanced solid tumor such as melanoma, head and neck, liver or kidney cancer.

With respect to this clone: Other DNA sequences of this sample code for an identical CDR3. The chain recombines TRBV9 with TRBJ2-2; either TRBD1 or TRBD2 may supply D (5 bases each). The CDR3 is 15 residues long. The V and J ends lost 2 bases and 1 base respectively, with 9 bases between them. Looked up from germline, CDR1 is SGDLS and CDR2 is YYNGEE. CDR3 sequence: CASSVGTLNTGELFF. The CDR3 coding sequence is TGTGCCAGCAGCGTCGGGACCTTGAACACCGGGGAGCTGTTTTTT.

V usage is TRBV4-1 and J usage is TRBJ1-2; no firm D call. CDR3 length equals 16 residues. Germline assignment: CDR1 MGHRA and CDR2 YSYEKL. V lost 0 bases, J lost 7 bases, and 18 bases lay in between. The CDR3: CASSQDSDKDFGGYTF. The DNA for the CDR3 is TGCGCCAGCAGCCAAGACTCCGATAAAGATTTCGGTGGCTACACCTTC.

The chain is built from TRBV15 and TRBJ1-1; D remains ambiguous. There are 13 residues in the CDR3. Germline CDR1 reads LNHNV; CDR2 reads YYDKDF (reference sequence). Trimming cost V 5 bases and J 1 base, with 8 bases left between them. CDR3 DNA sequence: TGTGCCACCAGCCTGACAACGAACACTGAAGCTTTCTTT. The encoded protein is CATSLTTNTEAFF.

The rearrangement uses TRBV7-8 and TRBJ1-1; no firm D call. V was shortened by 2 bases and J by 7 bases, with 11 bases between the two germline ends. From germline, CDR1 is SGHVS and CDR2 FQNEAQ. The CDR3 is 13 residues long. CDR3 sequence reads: CASSLSFGGEAFF. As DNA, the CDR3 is TGTGCCAGCAGCTTAAGTTTCGGAGGTGAAGCTTTCTTT.